A selection of T cell receptor beta chains follows, all from one sample in a study of blood T cell repertoires in COVID-19. Profiled with immunoSEQ multiplex PCR; TCRdb holds only in-frame clones, not every one. The sample has more than 35,000 clones, 75% to 90% seen once. Sequencing was done on a sample of peripheral blood. These TCRs come from a man under 40 with active or convalescent COVID-19. CDR3s include the opening cysteine and the closing phenylalanine or tryptophan. Size is stated for part of the rows, as once, few or many counts, or as a class when the clone is expanded.

clone size,J gene,V gene,CDR3 protein
.,TRBJ1-3,TRBV3-1/TRBV3-2,CASSPYWTGGNTIYF
.,TRBJ2-1,TRBV19,CASSPPGAGGFNEQFF
.,TRBJ1-1,TRBV6-5,CASSYTGQAAGAFF
.,TRBJ1-2,TRBV2,CASRPRGFQGYTF
.,TRBJ2-1,TRBV2,CASSVNRLQEYNEQFF
.,TRBJ2-5,TRBV28,CASRRSGQETQYF
.,TRBJ2-7,TRBV20-1,CSAGGKYEQYF
once,TRBJ1-6,TRBV16,CASSQSGSFYNSPLHF
medium-sized,TRBJ2-2,TRBV27,CASFGIGTSGTGELFF
.,TRBJ1-1,TRBV3-1/TRBV3-2,CASRGADSAFF
.,TRBJ1-1,TRBV20-1,CSARGQEVFF
.,TRBJ2-1,TRBV4-1,CASSRTGQTSGYNEQFF
few,TRBJ1-2,TRBV9,CASSEPPGGMVGYTF
few,TRBJ1-1,TRBV5-1,CASSPLQGAIFSEAFF
once,TRBJ2-1,TRBV10-3,CAIRGTGNYNEQFF
.,TRBJ2-7,TRBV21-1,CASSKGLPGQTAYEQYF
.,TRBJ1-4,TRBV6-1,CASSEMMGRTNEKLFF
.,TRBJ2-3,TRBV5-4,CASSLDLTSRRDTQYF
.,TRBJ1-5,TRBV27,CASSLFAGPNQPQHF
.,TRBJ1-1,TRBV9,CASSPTGTGNTEAFF
.,TRBJ1-4,TRBV3-1/TRBV3-2,CASSPGGWRELFF
.,TRBJ2-1,TRBV11-2,CASSFRIEGAQLGYNEQFF
.,TRBJ1-2,TRBV19,CASSIGGQGYGYTF
.,TRBJ2-3,TRBV5-1,CASSLGATGGATDTQYF
.,TRBJ1-3,TRBV5-5,CASSLAGNTIYF
once,TRBJ2-2,TRBV6-5,CASSPDRGRAGELFF
.,TRBJ1-6,TRBV13,CASSQAGTGDSPLHF
.,TRBJ1-2,TRBV28,CASHITGSNYGYTF
.,TRBJ2-4,TRBV6-1,CASSQRVGHIQYF
.,TRBJ2-1,TRBV7-9,CASSLSGTSSYNEQFF
once,TRBJ2-7,TRBV19,CASSTPGTFPYEQYF
.,TRBJ2-7,TRBV5-1,CASSLNRGGYEQYF
.,TRBJ2-3,TRBV11-2,CASSTASVSTDTQYF